The entry that follows covers one T cell receptor beta chain sequence. It lacks a known antigen. It has no much larger one-base neighbor in the sample; base qualities were not kept. The sample comes from a study of blood T cell repertoires in COVID-19 (dated by TCRdb to the early 2020s). Notes on the research overall: The collaborator samples originated in the United States, Italy and Spain and spanned the acute and convalescent phases of COVID-19. The material from the prospective study consisted of cDNA or gDNA derived from T cells, B-cell-depleted T cells, or PBMCs. The dataset comprised deeply sampled blood TCRbeta repertoires from subjects exposed to, actively infected with, or recovered from COVID-19. A freely available public database, intended as a resource for researchers studying the immune response to SARS-CoV-2, is where the repertoires were released. The samples were drawn from two sources: the first 160 participants of the ongoing ImmuneRACE study, and approximately 1,300 subjects contributed by 6 global collaborators. A de-identified subject ID, COVID-19 status, age in years and sex were almost always included in the sample metadata. Where available, HLA class I and class II types were obtained from metadata supplied by the sample provider rather than from assay-based typing.

CDR1 and CDR2 are drawn from the germline V gene: SGHTA, FQGTGA. V loses 3 bases at its end and J loses 1 base; junction bases beyond the gene matches: 4. From the cysteine through the phenylalanine, the CDR3 covers 16 amino acids. Only CDR3 DNA remains: 48 bases, in frame from the first base. The collaborating institutions used their own protocols to collect whole blood in K2EDTA tubes. Collaborator samples were shipped for TCRbeta analysis as frozen whole blood, isolated PBMCs, or DNA extracted from either sample type. Study-wide conclusions, independent of this receptor: How much clinical and demographic metadata was included differed by source and by participant, and the metadata was provided uncurated.

TCRbeta CDR3 regions were amplified from genomic DNA by means of the immunoSEQ Assay, a bias-controlled multiplex PCR. Processing in the source paper ran as follows. The number of nucleated cells in each sample was estimated by amplification of reference gene primers within the assay. To quantify the absolute abundance of each unique TCRbeta CDR3 rearrangement, sequence reads were collapsed and filtered. For each sample, productive Simpson clonality was calculated by taking the square root of Simpson's diversity index across productive rearrangements. TCRdb stores this immuneACCESS table with in-frame sequences only. Part of the clones is absent; in the studies checked, under half of the shortfall reflects unresolved V genes, and no reason is known for the rest. The D gene and trimming were derived from the DNA, and the V and J assignments and clone size from that table. The table for this sample lists more than 150,000 clones; about 86% of them were counted only once. Roughly 20% of the sample rests with the top ten.

The sequence was obtained from a man in his 70s with active or convalescent COVID-19. The sequence links TRBV7-3 to TRBJ2-2, and TRBD2 aligns with 8 junction nucleotides. The sequenced material came from peripheral blood. Here is the DNA: TGTGCCAGCAGCTTTACAGCGGGGGTGAACACCGGGGAGCTGTTTTTT. This sequence encodes CASSFTAGVNTGELFF.